This T cell receptor beta chain derives from a study of CD8+ T cells in alopecia areata. The CDR3 contains 12 residues. Germline CDR1 SQVTM, CDR2 ANQGSEA. V was cut by 6 bases and J by 0 bases, with 9 bases left in between. cDNA serving as the sequencing template came from extracted, reverse transcribed RNA. Assay: immunoSEQ multiplex PCR; the TCRdb copy retains only in-frame clones and omits some. The data contain about 150,000 clones, roughly 52% of them singletons. The sample's treatment: oral pan-JAK inhibitor, 5-10 mg twice daily. The material was CD8+ T cells sorted from blood, obtained at week 4, from a patient treated with tofacitinib. This TCR derives from a human donor with alopecia areata. V and J are TRBV29-1 and TRBJ2-7; a possible D gene is TRBD1 (5 bases). Here the CDR3 DNA reads TGCAGCGTCAAGACAGTCTCCTACGAGCAGTACTTC. Its translation: CSVKTVSYEQYF.